Following are 20 T cell receptor beta chains from one sample sequenced in a study of cytomegalovirus exposure and HLA in healthy donors. PCR used 60 Vbeta primers and 13 Jbeta primers. The repertoire was sequenced with immunoSEQ multiplex PCR; TCRdb's copy has only in-frame clones and lacks some. This table holds approximately 170,000 clones, around 80% found once. Material for sequencing was PBMCs. All receptors derive from a woman aged 50 to 60 in good health and CMV-seropositive.

This chain links TRBV29-1 with TRBJ2-1; TRBD2 agrees at 10 bases. J was trimmed by 2 bases and V by 7 bases; bases with no gene match: 8. The germline gives CDR1 SQVTM, CDR2 ANQGSEA. The CDR3 has 15 residues. CDR3 coding DNA: TGCAGCGCGGAAGGTAGCGGGGGGCCCTACAATGAGCAGTTCTTC. As protein: CSAEGSGGPYNEQFF.

The chain joins TRBV9 to TRBJ1-1, with 7 positions matching TRBD1. Germline trimming cut 0 bases from V and 0 bases from J; bases unmatched to any gene: 11. This CDR3 has 18 residues. The germline V gene encodes CDR1 SGDLS and CDR2 YYNGEE. CDR3 amino acids: CASSVASGQGVLNTEAFF. In nucleotides, the CDR3 is TGTGCCAGCAGCGTAGCTTCTGGGCAGGGGGTCTTGAACACTGAAGCTTTCTTT.

V is TRBV4-2 and J is TRBJ2-5; 9 nucleotides match TRBD1. The J call may be faulty, since TRBJ2-7 better matches the DNA end. Looked up from germline, CDR1 is LGHNA and CDR2 is YNFKEQ. This CDR3 is built from 20 residues. Here the CDR3 DNA reads TGTGCCAGCAGCCAAGGGCCCTTAGATGCTTGGGGACAGGGCTTCTACGAGCAGTACTTC. Residues: CASSQGPLDAWGQGFYEQYF.

The chain combines TRBV27 with TRBJ2-7; 10 nucleotides line up with TRBD2. J was trimmed by 6 bases and V by 6 bases; bases with no gene match: 11. The CDR3 loop spans 15 amino acids. The germline V gene has CDR1 MNHEY and CDR2 SMNVEV (reference sequence). DNA of the CDR3: TGTGCCAGCAGCCTCCAGCGGGGGGGGGCCGTCGAGCAGTACTTC. This codes for CASSLQRGGAVEQYF.

The chain carries TRBV28 and TRBJ1-3; tentatively, D is TRBD1 (6 bases). CDR3 length equals 14 residues. Trimming took 1 base from V and 5 from J, leaving 9 bases between them. The germline CDR1 and CDR2 sequences are MDHEN and SYDVKM. The CDR3 DNA reads TGTGCCAGCAGTTTATCTCAGGGGAGAAACACCATATATTTT. It translates to CASSLSQGRNTIYF.

V is TRBV5-8 and J is TRBJ1-1, with D tentatively TRBD1 (6 bases). Between the trimmed V and J ends, which lost 3 bases and 7 bases, there was a span of 13 bases. CDR3 size: 13 residues. Germline-derived CDR1 and CDR2 are SGHTS and YDEGEE. CDR3: CASSSSTGLEAFF. CDR3 nucleotide sequence: TGTGCCAGCAGCTCCTCGACAGGACTTGAAGCTTTCTTT. The full variable domain, completed using reference TRBV5-8 and TRBJ1-1, is EAGVTQSPTHLIKTRGQQATLRCSPISGHTSVYWYQQALGLGLQFLLWYDEGEERNRGNFPPRFSGRQFPNYSSELNVNALELEDSALYLCASSSSTGLEAFFGQGTRLTVV.

The chain links TRBV29-1 to TRBJ2-7; 11 nucleotides match TRBD2. Trimming cost V 4 bases and J 5 bases; bases outside gene matches: 4. Germline CDR1 is SQVTM and CDR2 is ANQGSEA. CDR3 length: 13 amino acids. This chain's CDR3 is CSVATSGGDEQYF. CDR3 nucleotides: TGCAGCGTTGCCACTAGCGGGGGTGACGAGCAGTACTTC.

The table lists this clone with a few counts. The V and J genes are TRBV4-1 and TRBJ1-1, with D possibly TRBD1 on 6 matching bases. Germline CDR1 and CDR2: MGHRA and YSYEKL. This CDR3 is built from 14 residues. V was shortened by 2 bases and J by 4 bases, with 11 bases between the two germline ends. The CDR3 loop reads CASSQTQGRTEAFF. CDR3 DNA sequence: TGCGCCAGCAGCCAAACTCAGGGGCGCACTGAAGCTTTCTTT.

The CDR3 DNA follows: TGCGCCAGCGCCGGGACAGAAAATTCACCCCTCCACTTT. It codes for CASAGTENSPLHF. This sequence joins TRBV5-1 and TRBJ1-6, with TRBD1 identical over 7 bases. Germline values: CDR1 SGHRS, CDR2 YFSETQ. Unmatched junction bases numbered 5, after V lost 7 bases and J lost 7 bases. This CDR3 comprises 13 residues.

The gene calls are TRBV5-1 and TRBJ2-3; TRBD2 agrees at 9 bases. Germline V CDR1 and CDR2: SGHRS, YFSETQ. Losses at the gene ends were 1 base for V and 0 bases for J; bases not matched to a gene: 12. The CDR3 covers 19 residues. DNA for the CDR3: TGCGCCAGCAGCTTGTTGGCTAGCGGGGACCTTACTAGCACAGATACGCAGTATTTT. Translation: CASSLLASGDLTSTDTQYF.

V is TRBV7-6 and J is TRBJ2-7, with 7 positions matching TRBD2. Germline values: CDR1 SGHVS, CDR2 FNYEAQ. CDR3 length: 15 residues. V trimming: 5 bases; J trimming: 6 bases; junction bases outside the gene matches: 13. The CDR3 DNA is TGTGCCAGCAGCCGTACAGCGGGAAGGGGAGGCGAGCAGTACTTC. Protein sequence: CASSRTAGRGGEQYF.

This chain links TRBV11-2 with TRBJ2-5, with TRBD2 identical over 7 bases. The junction had 2 bases not matched to a gene; V was cut back by 3 bases and J by 4 bases. The CDR3 runs 13 residues. Germline values: CDR1 SGHAT, CDR2 FQNNGV. CDR3 nucleotide sequence: TGTGCCAGCAGCTTTCAGCGGGGAGAGACCCAGTACTTC. It codes for CASSFQRGETQYF.

This clone occurred a few times. The chain recombines TRBV25-1 with TRBJ1-1, with D perhaps matching TRBD1 (6 bases). Germline assignment: CDR1 MGHDK and CDR2 SYGVNS. V was clipped by 6 bases and J by 4 bases, with 9 bases between them. The CDR3 is 12 amino acids. The CDR3 bases are TGTGCCAGCAGGAAACAGGGCACTGAAGCTTTCTTT. Translation gives CASRKQGTEAFF.

V and J are TRBV6-6 and TRBJ1-2, with D possibly being TRBD1 (5 bases). Trimming shortened V by 10 bases and J by 2 bases, and 20 bases separated the two germline ends. The CDR3 has 15 amino acids. The germline CDR1 and CDR2 sequences are MNHNY and SVGAGI (reference sequence). CDR3 residues: CATWTWDSQNYGYTF. For the CDR3, the DNA is TGTGCCACTTGGACCTGGGACTCCCAGAACTATGGCTACACCTTC.

This chain uses TRBV29-1 with TRBJ2-5; possible D gene TRBD1, 6 bases. The V end lost 6 bases, the J end lost 3 bases, and 8 bases lay between the germline ends. Germline assignment: CDR1 SQVTM and CDR2 ANQGSEA. The CDR3 is 11 residues long. The CDR3 DNA sequence: TGCAGCGTAGCAGGGGAAGAGACCCAGTACTTC. This translates into CSVAGEETQYF.

The chain has TRBV5-4 and TRBJ2-3; 7 bases map to TRBD1. This CDR3 has 15 residues. Losses at the gene ends were 0 bases for V and 2 bases for J; bases not matched to a gene: 3. From germline, CDR1 is SGHNT and CDR2 YYREEE (reference sequence). CDR3 nucleotides: TGTGCCAGCAGCTTGGGGGGACAGACCACAGATACGCAGTATTTT. This codes for CASSLGGQTTDTQYF.

This chain connects TRBV7-9 to TRBJ2-3; TRBD1 aligns across 8 bases. The germline V gene has CDR1 SEHNR and CDR2 FQNEAQ (reference sequence). This CDR3 has 15 residues. Trimming removed 5 bases from V and 2 bases from J; junction bases left unmatched: 6. DNA of the CDR3: TGTGCCAGCAGCCCGGGACAGGTCCTCACAGATACGCAGTATTTT. This codes for CASSPGQVLTDTQYF. Full variable domain (rest looked up from reference TRBV7-9 and TRBJ2-3): DTGVSQNPRHKITKRGQNVTFRCDPISEHNRLYWYRQTLGQGPEFLTYFQNEAQLEKSRLLSDRFSAERPKGSFSTLEIQRTEQGDSAMYLCASSPGQVLTDTQYFGPGTRLTVL.

The rearrangement links TRBV18 to TRBJ2-5; 7 bases match TRBD2. V shed 8 bases and J 5 bases; nucleotides not matched to a gene: 23. The CDR3 extends over 18 amino acids. CDR1 and CDR2 (germline): KGHSH, LQKENI. The CDR3 sequence: CASGRIEGLWRAGETQYF. The CDR3, as DNA: TGTGCCAGCGGTCGCATTGAGGGACTATGGCGGGCAGGGGAGACCCAGTACTTC.

The J gene is TRBJ1-6, the V gene TRBV7-2; D is possibly TRBD1 (5 bases). Germline assignment: CDR1 SGHTA and CDR2 FQGNSA. V lost 5 bases to trimming and J lost 7 bases, with 9 bases between them. The CDR3 extends over 13 amino acids. CDR3 nucleotides: TGTGCCAGCAGCCAGGGAAGAAATTCACCCCTCCACTTT. This gives the protein CASSQGRNSPLHF.

With respect to this clone: The junction differs from germline at one of its ends, possibly a read error. The V call is TRBV6-5, the J call TRBJ1-2; 7 nucleotides agree with TRBD1. The V gene's germline CDR1 is MNHEY and CDR2 SVGAGI. The CDR3 is 15 amino acids. CDR3 loop: CASSPAGGDTYGYTF. The CDR3 bases are TGTGCCAGCAGCCCCGCAGGGGGTGACACCTATGGCTATACCTTC.